The clone carrying this TCR beta chain was observed a single time. Its antigen is currently unknown. The data were taken from a study of identical twins. Study-level findings and limits: Zero-insertion analyses could be partly confounded by invariant MAIT and iNKT cells.

Germline CDR1 and CDR2: ENHRY and SYGVKD. The CDR3 runs to 15 residues. The trim removed 6 bases at V and 4 bases at J, leaving 7 bases unmatched. cDNA molecules carried unique molecular identifiers, and template switching added a universal primer site. MiXCR, applied by TCRdb to the 5' RACE reads, yields one record per CDR3 protein. The profile shows just under 550,000 distinct CDR3 sequences, about 16% of them singletons. These data were also filed under a second study, of yellow fever vaccine responses in identical twins.

Sequenced input: CD4+ T cells sorted from blood. The chain carries TRBV10-3 and TRBJ2-3; 10 bases are shared with TRBD2. The receptor's source is a woman between 18 and 30 years old in good health. CDR3 loop: CAISSQREGPDTQYF. CDR3 DNA sequence: TGTGCCATCAGCTCTCAGCGGGAGGGCCCAGATACGCAGTATTTT.